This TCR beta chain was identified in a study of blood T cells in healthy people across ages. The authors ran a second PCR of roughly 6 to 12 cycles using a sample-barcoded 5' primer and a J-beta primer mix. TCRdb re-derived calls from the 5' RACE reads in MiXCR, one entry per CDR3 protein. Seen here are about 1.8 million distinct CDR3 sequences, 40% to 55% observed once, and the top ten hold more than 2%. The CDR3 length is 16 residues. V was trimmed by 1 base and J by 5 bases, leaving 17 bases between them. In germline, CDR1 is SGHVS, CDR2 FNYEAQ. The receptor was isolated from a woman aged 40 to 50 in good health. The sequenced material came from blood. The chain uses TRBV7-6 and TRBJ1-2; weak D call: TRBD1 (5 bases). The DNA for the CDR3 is TGTGCCAGCAGCTTAGATGAGGGGCAGGGTTGGTATGGCTACACCTTC. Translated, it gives CASSLDEGQGWYGYTF.